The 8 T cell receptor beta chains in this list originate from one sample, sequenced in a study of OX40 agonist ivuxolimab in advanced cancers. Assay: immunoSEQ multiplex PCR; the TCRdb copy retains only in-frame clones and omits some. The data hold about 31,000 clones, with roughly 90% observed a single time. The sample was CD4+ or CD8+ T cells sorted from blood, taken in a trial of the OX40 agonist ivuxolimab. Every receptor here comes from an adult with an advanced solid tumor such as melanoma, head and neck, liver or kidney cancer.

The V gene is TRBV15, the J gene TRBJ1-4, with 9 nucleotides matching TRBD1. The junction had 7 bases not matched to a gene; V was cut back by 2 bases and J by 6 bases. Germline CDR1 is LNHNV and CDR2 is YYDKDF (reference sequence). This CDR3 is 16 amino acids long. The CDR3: CATSRNPGQGDEKLFF. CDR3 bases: TGTGCCACCAGCAGAAACCCGGGACAGGGCGATGAAAAACTGTTTTTT.

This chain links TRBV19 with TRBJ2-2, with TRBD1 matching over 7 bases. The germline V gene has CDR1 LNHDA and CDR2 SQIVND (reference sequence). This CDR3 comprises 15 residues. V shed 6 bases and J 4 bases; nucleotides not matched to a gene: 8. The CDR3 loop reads CASRGWTGVTGELFF. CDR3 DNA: TGTGCCAGTAGGGGCTGGACAGGAGTCACCGGGGAGCTGTTTTTT.

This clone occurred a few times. This CDR3 reads CASSPTDRNTEAFF. CDR3 DNA: TGTGCCAGCAGCCCTACCGACCGTAACACTGAAGCTTTCTTT. This sequence joins TRBV7-9 and TRBJ1-1; D is undetermined. V dropped 5 bases and J dropped 2 bases, with 12 bases sitting between them. CDR3 length equals 14 residues. Germline V gene sequence: CDR1 SEHNR, CDR2 FQNEAQ (reference sequence).

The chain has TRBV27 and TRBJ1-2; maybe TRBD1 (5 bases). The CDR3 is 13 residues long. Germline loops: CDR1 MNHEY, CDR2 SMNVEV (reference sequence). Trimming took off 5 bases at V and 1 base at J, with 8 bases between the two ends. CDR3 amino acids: CASSPQGNYGYTF. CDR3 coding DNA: TGTGCCAGCAGTCCCCAGGGTAACTATGGCTACACCTTC.

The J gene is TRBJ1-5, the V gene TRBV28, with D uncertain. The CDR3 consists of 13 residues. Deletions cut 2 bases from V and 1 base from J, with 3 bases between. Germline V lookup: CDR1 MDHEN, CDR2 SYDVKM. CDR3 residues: CASSLGSNQPQHF. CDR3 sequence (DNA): TGTGCCAGCAGTTTAGGCAGCAATCAGCCCCAGCATTTT.

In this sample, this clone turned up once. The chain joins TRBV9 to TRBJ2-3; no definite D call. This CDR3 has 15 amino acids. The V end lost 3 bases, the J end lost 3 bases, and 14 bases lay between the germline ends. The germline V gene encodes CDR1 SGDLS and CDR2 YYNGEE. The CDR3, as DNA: TGTGCCAGCAGCGAAGGACCCTTTGATACAGATACGCAGTATTTT. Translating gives CASSEGPFDTDTQYF. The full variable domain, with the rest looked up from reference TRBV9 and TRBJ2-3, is DSGVTQTPKHLITATGQRVTLRCSPRSGDLSVYWYQQSLDQGLQFLIQYYNGEERAKGNILERFSAQQFPDLHSELNLSSLELGDSALYFCASSEGPFDTDTQYFGPGTRLTVL.

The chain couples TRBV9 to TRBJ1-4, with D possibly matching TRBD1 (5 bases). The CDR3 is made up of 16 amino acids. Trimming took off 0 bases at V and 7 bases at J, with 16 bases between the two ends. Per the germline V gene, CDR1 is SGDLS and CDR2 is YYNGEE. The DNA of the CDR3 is TGTGCCAGCAGCGTAGCCGTCGAAGGGGATCGTGAAAAACTGTTTTTT. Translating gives CASSVAVEGDREKLFF.

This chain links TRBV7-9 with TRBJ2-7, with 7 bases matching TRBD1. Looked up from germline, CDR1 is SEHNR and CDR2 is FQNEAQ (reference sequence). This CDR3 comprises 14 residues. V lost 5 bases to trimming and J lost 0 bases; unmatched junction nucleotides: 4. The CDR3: CASSGDSTSYEQYF. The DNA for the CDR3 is TGTGCCAGCAGCGGGGACAGTACCTCCTACGAGCAGTACTTC.